These T cell receptor beta chains were read from a single sample in a study of T cell repertoires in cytomegalovirus infection. TCRdb reprocessed the reads via MiXCR and lists one record per CDR3 protein. The table includes 150,000 to 200,000 distinct CDR3 sequences, 28% detected once. Sequencing was carried out using PBMCs. The receptors stem from a human donor in good health (CMV status not recorded). Some clones in this sample may be carry-over from other donors' samples. Each CDR3 is given without its conserved first and last residue.

J gene: TRBJ2-7; V gene: TRBV11-2; CDR3 protein: ASSLDTGSGEQY
J gene: TRBJ1-1; V gene: TRBV20-1; CDR3 protein: SASRGIPEAF
J gene: TRBJ1-1; V gene: TRBV14; CDR3 protein: ASSRPSGRPNTEAF
J gene: TRBJ2-3; V gene: TRBV15; CDR3 protein: ATSREERGPSTDTQY
J gene: TRBJ2-7; V gene: TRBV6-2/TRBV6-3; CDR3 protein: ASSSHGKANYEQY
J gene: TRBJ1-1; V gene: TRBV12-3/TRBV12-4; CDR3 protein: ASSPASGGTEAF
J gene: TRBJ2-1; V gene: TRBV7-2; CDR3 protein: ASSLAEGLAGYNEQF
J gene: TRBJ1-6; V gene: TRBV7-2; CDR3 protein: ASSSTAQNSPLH
J gene: TRBJ2-5; V gene: TRBV18; CDR3 protein: ASSPRPNEETQY
J gene: TRBJ1-2; V gene: TRBV7-2; CDR3 protein: ASSPSPRQGGYGYT
J gene: TRBJ2-7; V gene: TRBV7-9; CDR3 protein: ASSIYPTSSYEQY
J gene: TRBJ2-7; V gene: TRBV12-3/TRBV12-4; CDR3 protein: ASSLIGGDEQY
J gene: TRBJ1-1; V gene: TRBV19; CDR3 protein: ASSIARGTEAF
J gene: TRBJ1-1; V gene: TRBV15; CDR3 protein: ATSWRLNTEAF
J gene: TRBJ1-1; V gene: TRBV5-8; CDR3 protein: ASSLGRVLISDTEAF
J gene: TRBJ1-1; V gene: TRBV7-3; CDR3 protein: ASIQGRARNTEAF
J gene: TRBJ2-1; V gene: TRBV7-2; CDR3 protein: ASAGSGEYEQF
J gene: TRBJ2-1; V gene: TRBV7-9; CDR3 protein: ASSLDIQRGSNEQF
J gene: TRBJ2-7; V gene: TRBV7-2; CDR3 protein: ASSLLRDGSYEQY
J gene: TRBJ2-5; V gene: TRBV6-1; CDR3 protein: ASSEYETQY
J gene: TRBJ2-2; V gene: TRBV18; CDR3 protein: ASSPRQGPNTGELF
J gene: TRBJ1-1; V gene: TRBV9; CDR3 protein: ASSVGGAHNTEAF
J gene: TRBJ1-2; V gene: TRBV10-3; CDR3 protein: AISELGAGYT
J gene: TRBJ1-4; V gene: TRBV2; CDR3 protein: ASSLRPGKTNEKLF
J gene: TRBJ2-1; V gene: TRBV6-6; CDR3 protein: ASSFDISSYNEQF
J gene: TRBJ1-3; V gene: TRBV7-2; CDR3 protein: ASSLNGVAGNTIY
J gene: TRBJ2-7; V gene: TRBV7-9; CDR3 protein: ASSRQGPEQY
J gene: TRBJ1-2; V gene: TRBV3-1; CDR3 protein: ASRDLRGRPQEDGYT
J gene: TRBJ2-2; V gene: TRBV4-1; CDR3 protein: ASSQGTGDNTGELF
J gene: TRBJ1-6; V gene: TRBV6-1; CDR3 protein: ASSESAGSSPLH
J gene: TRBJ2-1; V gene: TRBV7-2; CDR3 protein: ASSLRIASNEQF
J gene: TRBJ1-6; V gene: TRBV7-2; CDR3 protein: ASSLKRRNSPLH
J gene: TRBJ1-2; V gene: TRBV7-9; CDR3 protein: ASDPTGGFNYGYT
J gene: TRBJ2-3; V gene: TRBV7-2; CDR3 protein: ASSFLAGGTDTQY
J gene: TRBJ1-2; V gene: TRBV4-1; CDR3 protein: ASSQDIEFYGYT
J gene: TRBJ2-7; V gene: TRBV10-3; CDR3 protein: AISAGRNPYEQY
J gene: TRBJ2-2; V gene: TRBV4-1; CDR3 protein: ASSQDRGRLNTGELF
J gene: TRBJ2-5; V gene: TRBV29-1; CDR3 protein: SVGQYQETQY
J gene: TRBJ1-2; V gene: TRBV19; CDR3 protein: ASSIVGRESGYT
J gene: TRBJ1-2; V gene: TRBV7-2; CDR3 protein: ASAGPGRGLDGYT
J gene: TRBJ1-3; V gene: TRBV19; CDR3 protein: ASSYPTGGPGNTIY
J gene: TRBJ1-4; V gene: TRBV2; CDR3 protein: ASKGQPNEKLF
J gene: TRBJ2-7; V gene: TRBV10-2; CDR3 protein: ASSEDRGNDEQY
J gene: TRBJ1-2; V gene: TRBV7-2; CDR3 protein: ASSRPGTGVGNYGYT
J gene: TRBJ2-1; V gene: TRBV12-3/TRBV12-4; CDR3 protein: ASSSEAVFNEQF
J gene: TRBJ1-1; V gene: TRBV7-3; CDR3 protein: ASSLNLRGKAF
J gene: TRBJ2-1; V gene: TRBV20-1; CDR3 protein: SSLGGPYNEQF
J gene: TRBJ2-2; V gene: TRBV10-3; CDR3 protein: AISGDGANTGELF
J gene: TRBJ2-1; V gene: TRBV7-2; CDR3 protein: ASSRGRGGSEQF
J gene: TRBJ1-5; V gene: TRBV6-6; CDR3 protein: ASSTIRDRDNQPQH
J gene: TRBJ1-1; V gene: TRBV12-3/TRBV12-4; CDR3 protein: ASSLRGGGDTEAF
J gene: TRBJ2-5; V gene: TRBV19; CDR3 protein: ATRLQAAETQY
J gene: TRBJ2-7; V gene: TRBV29-1; CDR3 protein: SVLGGGGSYEQY
J gene: TRBJ2-1; V gene: TRBV20-1; CDR3 protein: SARDLGTGYNEQF
J gene: TRBJ1-2; V gene: TRBV19; CDR3 protein: ASSNGDGYT
J gene: TRBJ1-1; V gene: TRBV11-3; CDR3 protein: ASSVSGTKSAEAF
J gene: TRBJ2-1; V gene: TRBV20-1; CDR3 protein: SAREGFAYNEQF